The sequence of this T cell receptor (beta chain) was determined in a study of T cells in Graves' hyperthyroidism and ophthalmopathy. Looking at the study overall: Peripheral blood was secured at the point of initial diagnosis, before any treatment.

Researchers amplified the TCR beta CDR3 regions from RNA transcripts. The HTBI primer set drove a first-round RT-PCR of the TCR CDR3. Via MiXCR, TCRdb re-called the multiplex PCR reads, giving one row per CDR3 protein. The sample consists of some 570,000 distinct CDR3 sequences, approximately 15% of them appearing once. Whole-study results and caveats: Most clonotypes expanded in the thyroid (above 0.001) were also present in blood.

PBMCs came from 10 ml fresh peripheral blood. Per germline, CDR1 MNHEY and CDR2 SVGEGT. This CDR3 region has 15 residues. Trimming cost V 6 bases and J 5 bases, with 19 bases left between them. Many counts were recorded for this clonotype. Its antigen is still unknown. The receptor was isolated from a woman younger than 30 with Graves' ophthalmopathy. Specimen: blood. The chain is built from TRBV6-2 or TRBV6-3 and TRBJ2-5; either TRBD1 or TRBD2 may supply D (6 bases each). CDR3 region: CASSPPRGAGETQYF. The CDR3 nucleotides read TGTGCCAGCAGCCCCCCGAGGGGGGCAGGGGAGACCCAGTACTTC.